Listed below are T cell receptor beta chains from one sample, sequenced in a study of shared clonotypes between healthy human individuals. The table came from immunoSEQ multiplex PCR; TCRdb's copy has only in-frame clones and leaves some out. Here the sample spans some 660,000 clones, 73% being singletons. Sequenced material: memory CD4+ T cells sorted from blood. The receptor set was obtained from a woman aged 25-40 years in good health. Each CDR3 is given with its conserved first and last residue. D genes are given only for firm matches. The listing skips clone size in some rows; elsewhere it reads once, few, many or a size class.

cdr3_aa: CASSEDRANTGELFF
clone_size: .
v_call: TRBV6-1
d_call: .

cdr3_aa: CASSETGRASEEQYF
clone_size: .
v_call: TRBV11-2
d_call: .

cdr3_aa: CASRGDSYYEQYF
clone_size: few
v_call: TRBV28
d_call: TRBD1

cdr3_aa: CASSLQGSYEAFF
clone_size: .
v_call: TRBV19
d_call: TRBD1

cdr3_aa: CASSLYPGETQYF
clone_size: .
v_call: TRBV5-1
d_call: .

cdr3_aa: CASSPRTGSYGYTF
clone_size: .
v_call: TRBV11-2
d_call: TRBD1

cdr3_aa: CASSTYTSVQYNEQFF
clone_size: .
v_call: TRBV19
d_call: TRBD2

cdr3_aa: CASSLDRRNNQPQHF
clone_size: many
v_call: TRBV7-8
d_call: .

cdr3_aa: CASSEQGSGIQYF
clone_size: .
v_call: TRBV6-4
d_call: .

cdr3_aa: CASGPSGSFTDTQYF
clone_size: .
v_call: TRBV9
d_call: TRBD2

cdr3_aa: CATSRVGTDGNTIYF
clone_size: .
v_call: TRBV15
d_call: .

cdr3_aa: CASSLPGTNYGYTF
clone_size: once
v_call: TRBV5-6
d_call: .

cdr3_aa: CASSRAEGRVGSEQYF
clone_size: .
v_call: TRBV5-8
d_call: .

cdr3_aa: CASSQGQRDGQPQHF
clone_size: .
v_call: TRBV4-2
d_call: .

cdr3_aa: CASSQVSYTYQETQYF
clone_size: .
v_call: TRBV14
d_call: .

cdr3_aa: CASASGAGLREQYF
clone_size: .
v_call: TRBV19
d_call: .

cdr3_aa: CASSFGTENTEAFF
clone_size: few
v_call: TRBV5-1
d_call: .

cdr3_aa: CAATGTGVYEQYF
clone_size: .
v_call: TRBV2
d_call: TRBD1

cdr3_aa: CASSGPGHENTEAFF
clone_size: .
v_call: TRBV25-1
d_call: .

cdr3_aa: CASSFLDRPVAFF
clone_size: .
v_call: TRBV28
d_call: .

cdr3_aa: CASSLGVKMGPGADTQYF
clone_size: .
v_call: TRBV5-1
d_call: .

cdr3_aa: CASSYSRGTDTQYF
clone_size: .
v_call: TRBV6-5
d_call: .

cdr3_aa: CASSPGRETQYF
clone_size: .
v_call: TRBV7-2
d_call: .

cdr3_aa: CASKLDWERGDTQYF
clone_size: .
v_call: TRBV27
d_call: .